The TCR beta chain under discussion was sequenced for a study of spatial heterogeneity in lung cancer. Regarding the study as a whole: One measure, the expanded intratumoral alpha and beta TCR count, tracked tumor mutation counts.

The germline V gene has CDR1 MNHEY and CDR2 SVGAGI. The CDR3 is 16 residues long. With V trimmed by 6 bases and J by 8 bases, 15 bases remained unmatched. MiXCR was run by TCRdb on the 5' RACE reads, yielding one entry per CDR3 protein. The sample lists some 2,000 distinct CDR3 sequences, more than 8.5% occurring once. Sample time point: sample taken at primary tumor resection. Tumor, nontumor lung or frozen PBMC supplied whole RNA that was sequenced unsorted. In the case of this clonotype: Its antigen is currently unknown.

The source material was lung tumor tissue, sampled at surgery. V usage is TRBV6-5 and J usage is TRBJ2-1; the match to TRBD2 covers 8 bases. The receptor was isolated from a female donor with early-stage non-small cell lung cancer. CDR3 amino acids: CASSVGLSGSPHEQFF. The CDR3 bases are TGTGCCAGCAGCGTGGGGCTCAGCGGGAGTCCCCATGAGCAGTTCTTC.